A single sample gave rise to the 17 T cell receptor beta chains below, sequenced in a study of shared clonotypes between healthy human individuals. The method was immunoSEQ multiplex PCR; TCRdb's version includes in-frame clones alone and lacks a portion of them. The table records some 2.4 million clones, 80% to 95% of them present only once. What was sequenced was naive CD4+ T cells from PBMCs. Subset described: CD45RA+ positively selected. The receptors were gathered from a man younger than 35 in good health. Some clones in this sample may be carry-over from other donors' samples.

The chain couples TRBV29-1 to TRBJ1-1; the D is unclear. Trimming took 6 bases from V and 0 from J, leaving 11 bases between them. The CDR3 spans 13 residues. The germline V gene has CDR1 SQVTM and CDR2 ANQGSEA. CDR3 amino acids: CSVVWAMNTEAFF. The CDR3 coding sequence is TGCAGCGTGGTGTGGGCGATGAACACTGAAGCTTTCTTT.

The chain uses TRBV27 and TRBJ2-7, with D possibly matching TRBD2 (5 bases). The CDR3 length is 16 residues. Germline CDR1 is MNHEY and CDR2 is SMNVEV (reference sequence). V gave up 6 bases and J gave up 2 bases, with 20 bases separating them. CDR3 sequence (DNA): TGTGCCAGCAGCCCTCGAGGCCCTAGCATCCCCTACGAGCAGTACTTC. Encoded protein: CASSPRGPSIPYEQYF.

This clone was counted a single time. V is TRBV25-1 and J is TRBJ2-5, with TRBD1 as a possible D gene (6 bases). The V end lost 7 bases, the J end lost 0 bases, and 9 bases lay between the germline ends. This CDR3 contains 13 residues. The germline V gene encodes CDR1 MGHDK and CDR2 SYGVNS. CDR3 region: CASTGEYQETQYF. DNA of the CDR3: TGTGCCAGCACAGGGGAATACCAAGAGACCCAGTACTTC.

Comments on this clone: Different DNA sequences within this sample yield the same CDR3. The chain employs TRBV7-9 and TRBJ1-1; 7 nucleotides agree with TRBD1. V lost 0 bases and J lost 5; bases outside the gene matches: 6. The CDR3 consists of 15 residues. From germline, CDR1 is SEHNR and CDR2 FQNEAQ (reference sequence). The CDR3, as DNA: TGTGCCAGCAGCTTAGCTAGGGGGCTTGGGACTGAAGCTTTCTTT. It codes for CASSLARGLGTEAFF. Together with reference TRBV7-9 and TRBJ1-1, the CDR3 gives the full variable domain: DTGVSQNPRHKITKRGQNVTFRCDPISEHNRLYWYRQTLGQGPEFLTYFQNEAQLEKSRLLSDRFSAERPKGSFSTLEIQRTEQGDSAMYLCASSLARGLGTEAFFGQGTRLTVV.

The count of this clone is one. Distinct nucleotide sequences in the sample also encode this CDR3. This rearrangement joins TRBV5-1 to TRBJ2-2, with D unresolved. The CDR3 length is 14 residues. Trimming left V 0 bases short and J 4 bases short, with 7 bases between. Germline values: CDR1 SGHRS, CDR2 YFSETQ. This CDR3 is CASSLGGSTGELFF. The CDR3 nucleotides are TGCGCCAGCAGCTTGGGAGGCAGCACCGGGGAGCTGTTTTTT.

The rearrangement links TRBV4-3 to TRBJ1-3; tentatively, D is TRBD1 (5 bases). CDR1 is LGHNA, CDR2 YSLEER, per germline. The CDR3 consists of 15 residues. V lost 6 bases, J lost 0 bases, and 12 bases lay in between. In DNA, the CDR3 is TGCGCCAGCAGTCTACAGGCTTTCTCTGGAAACACCATATATTTT. This sequence encodes CASSLQAFSGNTIYF.

This clone was detected once. The same CDR3 is also encoded by other DNA sequences in this sample. This chain links TRBV7-2 with TRBJ2-7; D is uncertain. The germline V gene has CDR1 SGHTA and CDR2 FQGNSA. V was clipped by 0 bases and J by 4 bases, with 4 bases between them. The CDR3 loop spans 12 amino acids. The CDR3 nucleotides are TGTGCCAGCAGCTTAGCGCGTTACGAGCAGTACTTC. It specifies CASSLARYEQYF.

This chain uses TRBV9 with TRBJ1-1; 8 positions match TRBD1. Losses at the gene ends were 3 bases for V and 3 bases for J; bases not matched to a gene: 10. Germline CDR1 is SGDLS and CDR2 is YYNGEE. The CDR3 runs 16 residues. The CDR3 sequence is CASSASSTGGDTEAFF. The CDR3 DNA follows: TGTGCCAGCAGCGCTTCCTCTACAGGGGGGGACACTGAAGCTTTCTTT.

This chain connects TRBV21-1 to TRBJ2-7; the table's D call of TRBD2 was not tested on the DNA. TRBV21-1 is an annotated pseudogene. The CDR3 loop spans 16 amino acids. The CDR3 region is CASSKRVRRGTYEQYF. The CDR3, as DNA: TGTGCCAGCAGCAAGAGGGTCAGGCGGGGGACCTACGAGCAGTACTTC.

This chain uses TRBV4-1 with TRBJ2-6; TRBD2 is a possible D gene (6 bases). Germline CDR1 reads MGHRA; CDR2 reads YSYEKL. This CDR3 region has 16 residues. Trimming removed 4 bases at V and 2 bases at J, with 12 bases between. CDR3: CASSLSGGAGANVLTF. The CDR3 nucleotides read TGCGCCAGCAGCCTTTCGGGCGGGGCTGGGGCCAACGTCCTGACTTTC.

This clone appeared a few times. CDR3 sequence: CASSPEGLRQPQHF. DNA of the CDR3: TGCGCCAGCAGCCCGGAAGGGTTGCGGCAGCCCCAGCATTTT. The J gene is TRBJ1-5, the V gene TRBV5-1; D is unresolved. The CDR3 has 14 amino acids. V was clipped by 4 bases and J by 7 bases, with 15 bases between them. Germline values: CDR1 SGHRS, CDR2 YFSETQ.

This chain links TRBV11-2 with TRBJ2-3; 12 nucleotides match TRBD2. The CDR3 has 16 amino acids. Losses at the gene ends were 4 bases for V and 4 bases for J; bases not matched to a gene: 6. Germline V CDR1 and CDR2: SGHAT, FQNNGV. CDR3 DNA: TGTGCCAGCAGCTCCCGACTAGCGGGAGCGGCAGATACGCAGTATTTT. This translates into CASSSRLAGAADTQYF.

The chain uses TRBV2 and TRBJ2-1; D is perhaps TRBD2 (5 bases). Trimming removed 3 bases at V and 8 bases at J, with 8 bases between. Germline V gives CDR1 SNHLY, CDR2 FYNNEI. This CDR3 region has 12 residues. CDR3 DNA: TGTGCCAGCAGTGACCGGGATCATGAGCAGTTCTTC. Its translation is CASSDRDHEQFF.

This clone was seen a single time. V is TRBV28 and J is TRBJ2-5; D is unresolved. The V end lost 6 bases, the J end lost 5 bases, and 10 bases lay between the germline ends. The CDR3 is 12 residues long. Germline-derived CDR1 and CDR2 are MDHEN and SYDVKM. As DNA, the CDR3 is TGTGCCAGCAGGGAGAGTCGGGAGACCCAGTACTTC. Protein product: CASRESRETQYF.

The chain uses TRBV9 and TRBJ1-3, with D hard to call. The germline gives CDR1 SGDLS, CDR2 YYNGEE. Trimming removed 2 bases from V and 0 bases from J, with 9 bases in between. The CDR3 totals 15 residues. The CDR3 is CASSVQPVSGNTIYF. The DNA of the CDR3 is TGTGCCAGCAGCGTTCAGCCAGTCTCTGGAAACACCATATATTTT.

Note on this clone: Other DNA sequences in the sample encode the same CDR3. The rearrangement uses TRBV15 and TRBJ1-5; D gene unclear. This CDR3 comprises 12 residues. Germline CDR1 reads LNHNV; CDR2 reads YYDKDF (reference sequence). The V gene lost 2 bases and the J gene lost 5 bases, with 4 bases spanning the gap. CDR3 DNA sequence: TGTGCCACCAGCAGAAGCGATCAGCCCCAGCATTTT. It yields the protein CATSRSDQPQHF.

V is TRBV7-3 and J is TRBJ1-2; D is ambiguous. V was cut by 1 base and J by 6 bases, with 9 bases left in between. Germline-derived CDR1 and CDR2 are SGHTA and FQGTGA. This CDR3 comprises 13 residues. The CDR3: CASSLMGKDGYTF. CDR3 coding DNA: TGTGCCAGCAGCTTAATGGGGAAGGATGGCTACACCTTC.